This paragraph covers one T cell receptor beta chain sequence. Its specificity is not known. Treatment meaning: roughly 11-day PBMC culture with coronavirus spike peptide pools or control peptides (ViraFEST assay). Germline CDR1 reads MNHNS; CDR2 reads SASEGT. The CDR3 sequence is 13 residues long. V gave up 4 bases and J gave up 8 bases, with 11 bases separating them. CD4+ T cells that had been cultured provided DNA sequenced with the Oncomine TCR Beta short-read assay. TCRdb re-called the PCR reads with MiXCR, one entry per CDR3 protein. The sample comprises 13,000 to 15,000 distinct CDR3 sequences, about half of which are singletons, and roughly 10% rests with the top ten. This sample is part of a study of vaccination and CD4 T cells after COVID-19. Study as a whole: Convalescent cases consisted of six males and four females, of whom two were Hispanic. No peptide, an HIV-1 Nef pool, or a CEFX pool was what each control culture received.

This clonotype was obtained from a human donor who had recovered from COVID-19. This chain links TRBV6-1 with TRBJ1-4; TRBD1 is a possible D gene (6 bases). The sample was CD4+ T cells from blood, cultured in vitro. This chain's CDR3 is CASSASRGEKLFF. CDR3 DNA sequence: TGTGCCAGCAGTGCGAGCAGGGGAGAAAAACTGTTTTTT.